Listed below are T cell receptor beta chains from one sample, sequenced in a study of T cells in localized non-small cell lung cancer. The assay was immunoSEQ multiplex PCR, and TCRdb's table has in-frame clones only and misses some. Of 52,000 or so clones detected, about nine tenths appear once; the ten largest clones hold more than 15%. The sequenced sample was peripheral blood, obtained before any cancer treatment. The receptors were gathered from a male donor at least 60 years old with stage III squamous cell lung carcinoma. Both conserved end residues are part of each CDR3. A D gene is named only where the DNA matches it firmly.

V: TRBV10-3; length: 15; J: TRBJ1-6; D: NA; CDR3: CAISEGLSYNSPLHF
V: TRBV7-2; length: 15; J: TRBJ2-5; D: NA; CDR3: CASSLGGASGETQYF
V: TRBV5-4; length: 13; J: TRBJ2-7; D: NA; CDR3: CASSPGSSYEQYF
V: TRBV18; length: 13; J: TRBJ1-4; D: NA; CDR3: CASSVATNEKLFF
V: TRBV2; length: 15; J: TRBJ2-5; D: TRBD2; CDR3: CASSRVASGSETQYF
V: TRBV7-7; length: 18; J: TRBJ2-2; D: NA; CDR3: CASSPRAPPGAGGGELFF
V: TRBV7-9; length: 13; J: TRBJ2-1; D: TRBD2; CDR3: CASSSRGGDEQFF
V: TRBV5-1; length: 17; J: TRBJ2-1; D: NA; CDR3: CASSLAANLGLLDKQFF
V: TRBV29-1; length: 11; J: TRBJ2-5; D: NA; CDR3: CSVLLGETQYF
V: TRBV6-5; length: 16; J: TRBJ2-1; D: TRBD1; CDR3: CASSLDRGPFYNEQFF
V: TRBV19; length: 12; J: TRBJ2-7; D: NA; CDR3: CASSAGSYEQYF
V: TRBV29-1; length: 13; J: TRBJ2-1; D: TRBD1; CDR3: CSEDRAGSAGQFF
V: TRBV28; length: 15; J: TRBJ2-7; D: NA; CDR3: CASSLLGRFSYEQYF
V: TRBV7-2; length: 16; J: TRBJ2-1; D: NA; CDR3: CASSPHGSSSYNEQFF
V: TRBV6-1; length: 13; J: TRBJ2-1; D: NA; CDR3: CASLSGYYNEQFF
V: TRBV30; length: 15; J: TRBJ1-4; D: TRBD1; CDR3: CAWSRQGALNEKLFF
V: TRBV28; length: 15; J: TRBJ2-3; D: NA; CDR3: CASSSPGQVADTQYF
V: TRBV15; length: 15; J: TRBJ2-3; D: TRBD1; CDR3: CATSPRQGSRDTQYF